The present entry profiles one TCR beta chain with its context. Its antigen remains unknown. These data are taken from a study of a mutant IDH1 vaccine in newly diagnosed glioma. Study context: Prior therapy was radiotherapy, temozolomide, or both; most received both.

Documented time point: baseline, week 1 (first vaccination visit). Noted treatment: pre-vaccination baseline after standard-of-care therapy. Broader study findings: No link was apparently found between pseudoprogression and changes in top peripheral T cell clonotypes.

The repertoire was sequenced with immunoSEQ multiplex PCR; TCRdb's copy has only in-frame clones and lacks some. The sample consists of over 80,000 clones, roughly 89% of them appearing once. The CDR3 loop spans 16 amino acids. V lost 4 bases, J lost 5 bases, and 18 bases lay in between. CDR1 is SGHAT, CDR2 FQNNGV, per germline. The receptor was derived from a woman aged 45-60 years with glioma. This chain uses TRBV11-2 with TRBJ2-1; possible D gene TRBD2, 6 bases. Sequences were derived from PBMCs, sampled from a glioma patient treated with radiotherapy, temozolomide or both. CDR3 in DNA: TGTGCCAGCAGCTCCCCTCTCGCGGGACTGAACAATGAGCAGTTCTTC. Residues: CASSSPLAGLNNEQFF.